This TCR beta chain derives from a study of T cells in Graves' hyperthyroidism and ophthalmopathy. In its sample, this clonotype was seen many times. The investigators amplified TCR beta CDR3 regions from RNA transcripts. Carried out on the TCR CDR3, a first-round RT-PCR used the HTBI primer set. TCRdb re-derived calls from the multiplex PCR reads in MiXCR, one entry per CDR3 protein. The table records around 500,000 distinct CDR3 sequences, around 13% of them present only once. Trimming removed 6 bases from V and 6 bases from J; junction bases left unmatched: 9. Looked up from germline, CDR1 is MDHEN and CDR2 is SYDVKM. The CDR3 contains 16 residues.

The J gene is TRBJ2-3, the V gene TRBV28, with 13 bases aligning to TRBD2. Material for sequencing was blood. This receptor was identified in a woman in her thirties or forties with Graves' hyperthyroidism. DNA of the CDR3: TGTGCCAGCAGCCCCCTGGGACTAGCGGGAACCGATACGCAGTATTTT. This sequence encodes CASSPLGLAGTDTQYF.